This T cell receptor (beta chain) was captured by sequencing in a study of CXCR3-negative and CXCR3-positive naive CD8 T cells. Germline assignment: CDR1 SGHVS and CDR2 FQNEAQ. The CDR3 contains 13 residues. General study results and limits: Compared with CXCR3-negative naive cells, CXCR3-positive naive cells showed more hydrophobic TRB CDR3s.

Notes on this clonotype: Its antigen is as yet unknown.

TRB cDNA was prepared as libraries by UMI-labeled 5' RACE. Reprocessing the 5' RACE reads, TCRdb reports a single entry for every CDR3 protein and omits DNA. This repertoire comprises about 150,000 distinct CDR3 sequences; its ten largest clones make up about 0.44%. This clonotype was obtained from a human donor in good health. Some clones in this sample may be carry-over from other donors' samples. Specimen: naive CXCR3+ CD8+ T cells from blood. This sample's subset: CD45RO-CCR7+CD27+CD95- naive CD8+ T cells expressing CXCR3 (TNR3+). The chain recombines TRBV7-8 with TRBJ2-7. The CDR3 spells CASSLVTSSEQYF.